This T cell receptor (beta chain) was retrieved from a study of T cells after yellow fever vaccination. MiXCR was run by TCRdb on the 5' RACE reads, yielding one entry per CDR3 protein. The repertoire holds hundreds of thousands of distinct CDR3 sequences, with around 20% as singletons. This clonotype was counted ten times or more. From germline, CDR1 is SGHTA and CDR2 FQGNSA. CDR3 length equals 14 residues. Trimming took 1 base from V and 8 from J, leaving 12 bases between them. The J gene is TRBJ2-1, the V gene TRBV7-2; D unclear. The sequence came from a man younger than 35 who received the YFV17D yellow fever vaccine. The sequencing used PBMCs, collected before the yellow fever booster vaccination. CDR3 DNA: TGTGCCAGCAGCTTAGTGGGGTGGGGTGATGAGCAGTTCTTC. Protein product: CASSLVGWGDEQFF. Full variable domain (missing parts from reference TRBV7-2 and TRBJ2-1): GAGVSQSPSNKVTEKGKDVELRCDPISGHTALYWYRQSLGQGLEFLIYFQGNSAPDKSGLPSDRFSAERTGGSVSTLTIQRTQQEDSAVYLCASSLVGWGDEQFFGPGTRLTVL.